This T cell receptor (beta chain) was profiled in a study of PD-1 blockade in classical Hodgkin lymphoma. The CDR3 sequence is 14 residues long. The ends were cut back, 0 bases at V and 5 bases at J, with 12 bases in the middle. Germline loops: CDR1 SGDLS, CDR2 YYNGEE. Sequencing used immunoSEQ multiplex PCR; TCRdb keeps in-frame clones, though not all of them. The table records just over 20,000 clones, over 65% of them present only once. The time point: cycle 4 day 1 (C4D1), after 6 weeks of nivolumab. Every patient had relapsed following autologous stem cell transplantation, and cohorts differed in brentuximab vedotin exposure.

The chain combines TRBV9 with TRBJ2-7, with D maybe TRBD1 (5 bases). This TCR was recovered from a human donor with classical Hodgkin lymphoma. Sample: peripheral blood mononuclear cells (PBMCs), taken before the fourth cycle of nivolumab. Here the CDR3 DNA reads TGTGCCAGCAGCGTAGAGGGGTCGGTGGACGAGCAGTACTTC. Protein: CASSVEGSVDEQYF.